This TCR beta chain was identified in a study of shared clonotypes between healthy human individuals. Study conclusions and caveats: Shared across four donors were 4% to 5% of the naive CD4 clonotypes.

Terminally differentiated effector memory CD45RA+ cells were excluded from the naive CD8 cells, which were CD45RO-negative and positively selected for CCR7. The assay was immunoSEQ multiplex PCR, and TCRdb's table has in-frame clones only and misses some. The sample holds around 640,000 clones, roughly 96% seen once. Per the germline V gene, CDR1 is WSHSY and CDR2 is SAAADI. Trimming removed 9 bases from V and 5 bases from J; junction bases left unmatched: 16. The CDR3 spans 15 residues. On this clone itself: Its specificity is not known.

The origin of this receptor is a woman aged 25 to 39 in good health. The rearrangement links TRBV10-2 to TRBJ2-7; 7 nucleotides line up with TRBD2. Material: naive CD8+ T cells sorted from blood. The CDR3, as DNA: TGCGCCAGTATATCAACGTGGGGGAGGGCTAACGAGCAGTACTTC. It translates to CASISTWGRANEQYF.